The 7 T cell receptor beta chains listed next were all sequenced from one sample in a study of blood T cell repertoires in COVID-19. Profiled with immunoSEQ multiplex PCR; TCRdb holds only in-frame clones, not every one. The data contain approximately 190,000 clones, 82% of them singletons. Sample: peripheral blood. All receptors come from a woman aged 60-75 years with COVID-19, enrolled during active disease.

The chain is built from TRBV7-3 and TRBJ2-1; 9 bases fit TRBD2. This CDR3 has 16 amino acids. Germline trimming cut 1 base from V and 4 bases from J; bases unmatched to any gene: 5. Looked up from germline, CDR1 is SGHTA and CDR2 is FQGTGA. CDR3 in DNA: TGTGCCAGCAGCTTAAATAAGGCGGGAGGGTACAATGAGCAGTTCTTC. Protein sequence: CASSLNKAGGYNEQFF.

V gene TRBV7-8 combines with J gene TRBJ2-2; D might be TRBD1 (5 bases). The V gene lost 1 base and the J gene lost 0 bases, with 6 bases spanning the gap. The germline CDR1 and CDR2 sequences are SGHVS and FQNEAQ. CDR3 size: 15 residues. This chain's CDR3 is CASSLGTSNTGELFF. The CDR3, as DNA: TGTGCCAGCAGCTTAGGGACATCGAACACCGGGGAGCTGTTTTTT.

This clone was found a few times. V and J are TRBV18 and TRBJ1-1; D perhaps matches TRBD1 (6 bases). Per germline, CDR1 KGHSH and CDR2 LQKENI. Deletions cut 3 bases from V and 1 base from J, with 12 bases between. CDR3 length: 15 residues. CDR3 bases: TGTGCCAGCTCACCTTTTTCGACAGGGAACACTGAAGCTTTCTTT. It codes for CASSPFSTGNTEAFF. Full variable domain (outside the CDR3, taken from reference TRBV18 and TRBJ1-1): NAGVMQNPRHLVRRRGQEARLRCSPMKGHSHVYWYRQLPEEGLKFMVYLQKENIIDESGMPKERFSAEFPKEGPSILRIQQVVRGDSAAYFCASSPFSTGNTEAFFGQGTRLTVV.

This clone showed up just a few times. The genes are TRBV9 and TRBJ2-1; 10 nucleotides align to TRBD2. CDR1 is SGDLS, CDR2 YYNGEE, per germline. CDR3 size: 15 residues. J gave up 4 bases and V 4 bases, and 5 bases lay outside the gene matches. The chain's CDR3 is CASSLKAGGYNEQFF. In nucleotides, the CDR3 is TGTGCCAGCAGCCTTAAAGCGGGGGGGTACAATGAGCAGTTCTTC.

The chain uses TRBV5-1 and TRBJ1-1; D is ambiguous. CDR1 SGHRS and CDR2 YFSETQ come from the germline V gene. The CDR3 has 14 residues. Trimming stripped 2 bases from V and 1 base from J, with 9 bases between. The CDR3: CASSLWPGNTEAFF. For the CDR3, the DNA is TGCGCCAGCAGCTTATGGCCAGGGAACACTGAAGCTTTCTTT.

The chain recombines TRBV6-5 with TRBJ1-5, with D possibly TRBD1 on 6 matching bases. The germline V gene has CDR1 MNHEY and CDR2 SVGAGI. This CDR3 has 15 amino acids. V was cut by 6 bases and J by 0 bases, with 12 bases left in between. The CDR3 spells CASRPGAHSNQPQHF. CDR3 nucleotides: TGTGCCAGCAGACCAGGGGCCCATAGCAATCAGCCCCAGCATTTT.

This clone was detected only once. DNA of the CDR3: TGCGCCATACGCTCGGGACTAGCGGGGGAAGGAGAGACCCAGTACTTC. Protein sequence: CAIRSGLAGEGETQYF. The chain joins TRBV5-1 to TRBJ2-5; 14 positions agree with TRBD2. CDR1 is SGHRS and CDR2 is YFSETQ in the germline V gene. Losses at the gene ends were 9 bases for V and 4 bases for J; bases not matched to a gene: 11. The CDR3 spans 16 residues. Variable domain in full (rest from reference TRBV5-1 and TRBJ2-5): KAGVTQTPRYLIKTRGQQVTLSCSPISGHRSVSWYQQTPGQGLQFLFEYFSETQRNKGNFPGRFSGRQFSNSRSEMNVSTLELGDSALYLCAIRSGLAGEGETQYFGPGTRLLVL.